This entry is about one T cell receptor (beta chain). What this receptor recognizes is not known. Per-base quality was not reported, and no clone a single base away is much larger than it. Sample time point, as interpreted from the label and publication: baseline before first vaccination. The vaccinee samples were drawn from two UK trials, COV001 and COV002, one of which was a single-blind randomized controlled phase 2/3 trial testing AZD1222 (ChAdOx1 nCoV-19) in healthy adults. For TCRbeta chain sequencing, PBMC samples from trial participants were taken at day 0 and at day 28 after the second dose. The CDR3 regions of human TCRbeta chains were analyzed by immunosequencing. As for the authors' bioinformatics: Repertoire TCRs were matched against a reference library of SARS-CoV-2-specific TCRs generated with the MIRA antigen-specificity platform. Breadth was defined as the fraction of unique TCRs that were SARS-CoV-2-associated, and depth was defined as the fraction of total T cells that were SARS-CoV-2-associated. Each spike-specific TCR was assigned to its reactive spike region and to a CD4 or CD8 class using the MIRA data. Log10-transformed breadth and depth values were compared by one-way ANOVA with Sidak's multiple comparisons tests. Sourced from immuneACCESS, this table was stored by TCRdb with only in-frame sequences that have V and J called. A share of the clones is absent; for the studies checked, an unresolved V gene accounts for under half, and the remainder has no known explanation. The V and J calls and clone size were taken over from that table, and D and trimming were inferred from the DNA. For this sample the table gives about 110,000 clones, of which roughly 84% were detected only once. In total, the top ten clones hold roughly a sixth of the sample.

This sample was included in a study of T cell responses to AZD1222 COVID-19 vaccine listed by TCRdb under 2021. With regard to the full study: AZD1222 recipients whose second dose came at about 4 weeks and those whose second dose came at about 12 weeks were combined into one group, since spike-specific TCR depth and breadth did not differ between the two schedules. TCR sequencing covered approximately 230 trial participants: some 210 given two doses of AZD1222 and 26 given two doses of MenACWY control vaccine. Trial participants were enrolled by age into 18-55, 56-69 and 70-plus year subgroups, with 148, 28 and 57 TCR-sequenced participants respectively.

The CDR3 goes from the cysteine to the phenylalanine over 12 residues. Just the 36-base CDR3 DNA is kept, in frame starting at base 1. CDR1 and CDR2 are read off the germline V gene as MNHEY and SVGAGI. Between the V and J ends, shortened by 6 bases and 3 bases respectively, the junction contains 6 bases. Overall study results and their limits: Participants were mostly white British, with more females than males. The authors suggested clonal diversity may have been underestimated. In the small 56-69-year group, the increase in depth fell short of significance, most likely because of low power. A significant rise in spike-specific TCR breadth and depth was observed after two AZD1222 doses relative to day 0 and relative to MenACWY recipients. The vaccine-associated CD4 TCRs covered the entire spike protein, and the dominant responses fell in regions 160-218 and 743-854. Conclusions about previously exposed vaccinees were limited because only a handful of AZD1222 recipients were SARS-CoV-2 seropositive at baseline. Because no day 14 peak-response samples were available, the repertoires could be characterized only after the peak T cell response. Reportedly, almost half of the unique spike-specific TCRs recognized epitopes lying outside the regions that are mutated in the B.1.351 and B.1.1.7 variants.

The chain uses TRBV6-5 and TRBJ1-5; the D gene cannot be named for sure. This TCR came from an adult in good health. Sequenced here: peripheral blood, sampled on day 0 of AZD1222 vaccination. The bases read TGTGCCAGCAGCAGCCCCAATCAGCCCCAGCATTTT. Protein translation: CASSSPNQPQHF.